A selection of T cell receptor beta chains follows, all from one sample in a study of blood T cell repertoires in COVID-19. The method was immunoSEQ multiplex PCR; TCRdb's version includes in-frame clones alone and lacks a portion of them. The sample includes around 260,000 clones, over 80% of them seen just once. Specimen: peripheral blood. The receptors were sampled from a woman between 40 and 50 years old who had recovered from COVID-19. Each CDR3 is given with its conserved first and last residue. D genes are given only for firm matches. Only part of the rows carry a size: once, few, many, or a class if the clone is expanded.

D gene: TRBD1; J gene: TRBJ2-7; V gene: TRBV9; clone size: .; CDR3 protein: CASSVVRRDRGYEQYF; CDR3 DNA: TGTGCCAGCAGCGTAGTTCGTAGGGACAGGGGTTACGAGCAGTACTTC
D gene: .; J gene: TRBJ1-1; V gene: TRBV7-9; clone size: .; CDR3 protein: CASSLEGPQAFF; CDR3 DNA: TGTGCCAGCAGCTTAGAGGGGCCCCAAGCTTTCTTT
D gene: TRBD1; J gene: TRBJ1-2; V gene: TRBV29-1; clone size: .; CDR3 protein: CSGMTGWYGYTF; CDR3 DNA: TGCAGCGGAATGACAGGGTGGTATGGCTACACCTTC
D gene: .; J gene: TRBJ1-1; V gene: TRBV2; clone size: .; CDR3 protein: CASSEALDGNTEAFF; CDR3 DNA: TGTGCCAGCAGTGAAGCGCTAGACGGGAACACTGAAGCTTTCTTT
D gene: .; J gene: TRBJ1-5; V gene: TRBV3-1/TRBV3-2; clone size: once; CDR3 protein: CASSARGHSNQPQHF; CDR3 DNA: TGTGCCAGCAGCGCCCGAGGGCATAGCAATCAGCCCCAGCATTTT
D gene: .; J gene: TRBJ1-6; V gene: TRBV5-1; clone size: .; CDR3 protein: CASSVDRTGTPLHF; CDR3 DNA: TGCGCCAGCAGCGTTGACAGGACCGGCACACCCCTCCACTTT
D gene: .; J gene: TRBJ2-7; V gene: TRBV19; clone size: once; CDR3 protein: CASSSPGQTLPGEQYF; CDR3 DNA: TGTGCCAGTAGTAGCCCTGGACAGACCCTCCCAGGCGAGCAGTACTTC
D gene: .; J gene: TRBJ1-5; V gene: TRBV19; clone size: .; CDR3 protein: CASSIIGLVEPQHF; CDR3 DNA: TGTGCCAGTAGTATAATTGGCCTGGTTGAGCCCCAGCATTTT
D gene: TRBD1; J gene: TRBJ2-1; V gene: TRBV6-6; clone size: .; CDR3 protein: CASSAGTGVYNEQFF; CDR3 DNA: TGTGCCAGCAGTGCCGGGACAGGAGTTTACAATGAGCAGTTCTTC
D gene: .; J gene: TRBJ1-2; V gene: TRBV2; clone size: .; CDR3 protein: CASSELRDTHGYTF; CDR3 DNA: TGTGCCAGCAGTGAACTCCGGGACACCCATGGCTACACCTTC
D gene: .; J gene: TRBJ1-1; V gene: TRBV18; clone size: .; CDR3 protein: CATKPGGTEAFF; CDR3 DNA: TGTGCCACGAAACCCGGGGGAACTGAAGCTTTCTTT
D gene: TRBD2; J gene: TRBJ2-5; V gene: TRBV2; clone size: .; CDR3 protein: CASSPGTSGETQYF; CDR3 DNA: TGTGCCAGCAGTCCCGGGACTAGCGGAGAGACCCAGTACTTC